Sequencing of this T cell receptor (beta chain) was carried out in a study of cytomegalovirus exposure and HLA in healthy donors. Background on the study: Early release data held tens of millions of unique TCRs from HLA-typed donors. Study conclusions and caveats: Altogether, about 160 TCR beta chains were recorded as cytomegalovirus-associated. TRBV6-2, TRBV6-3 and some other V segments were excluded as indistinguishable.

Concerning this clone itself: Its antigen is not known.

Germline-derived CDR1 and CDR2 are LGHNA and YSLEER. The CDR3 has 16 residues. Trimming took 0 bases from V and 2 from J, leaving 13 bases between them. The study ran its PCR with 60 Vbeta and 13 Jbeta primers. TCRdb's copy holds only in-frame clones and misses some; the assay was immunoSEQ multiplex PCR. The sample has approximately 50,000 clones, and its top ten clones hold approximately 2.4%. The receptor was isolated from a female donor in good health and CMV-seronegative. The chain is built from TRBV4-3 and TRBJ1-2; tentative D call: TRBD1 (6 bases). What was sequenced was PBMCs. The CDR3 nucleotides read TGCGCCAGCAGCCAAGAACGTGGGGGCAGAAACTATGGCTACACCTTC. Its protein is CASSQERGGRNYGYTF.